The entry below describes one TCR beta chain. Its antigen is not identified. The germline gives CDR1 MNHNY, CDR2 SVGAGI (reference sequence). This CDR3 is built from 11 residues. The V end lost 10 bases, the J end lost 3 bases, and 10 bases lay between the germline ends. The data derive from a study of long-term antiretroviral therapy in people with HIV. The overall study: It was about a decade before the 2015 immediate-ART recommendation that the earliest samples were taken.

Study-wide points: Post-ART diversity increased but stayed below transplant donor controls.

They ran version v3.0 of the immunoSEQ assay at survey level. TCRdb keeps only in-frame clones here, not all; method: immunoSEQ multiplex PCR. The sample holds 23,000 or so clones, 75% to 85% seen once. Sequencing was performed on unsorted PBMCs, taken 0.5 years after starting antiretroviral therapy. This chain connects TRBV6-6 to TRBJ2-7; weak D call: TRBD2 (6 bases). The TCR was taken from a woman aged 40 to 55 with HIV. Here the CDR3 reads CATAGGYEQYF. CDR3 coding DNA: TGTGCCACTGCCGGGGGCTACGAGCAGTACTTC.